The 17 T cell receptor beta chains given below trace back to one sample, sequenced in a study of blood T cell repertoires in COVID-19. Generated by immunoSEQ multiplex PCR, the TCRdb table keeps only in-frame clones and is missing some. In the table there are under 200,000 clones, 84% of which are singletons. Sequencing was done on a sample of peripheral blood. These receptors came from a woman aged 70 to 79 with COVID-19, enrolled during active disease.

This clone was recorded once. The genes are TRBV10-3 and TRBJ2-7; 8 bases match TRBD1. The V segment lost 3 bases and the J segment 3 bases; nucleotides outside the gene matches: 4. The CDR3 has 14 amino acids. The germline gives CDR1 ENHRY, CDR2 SYGVKD. The CDR3 DNA is TGTGCCATCAGTGACCGGGACAGGATCTACGAGCAGTACTTC. It is translated as CAISDRDRIYEQYF.

This clone was seen just once. The V call is TRBV28, the J call TRBJ2-1, with 13 bases aligning to TRBD2. The length of the CDR3 is 16 residues. Germline V gene sequence: CDR1 MDHEN, CDR2 SYDVKM. V trimming: 6 bases; J trimming: 5 bases; junction bases outside the gene matches: 7. The CDR3 sequence is CASSQPGTSGDNEQFF. CDR3 nucleotides: TGTGCCAGCAGCCAACCCGGGACTAGCGGGGACAATGAGCAGTTCTTC.

This chain links TRBV23-1 with TRBJ2-3, with 9 positions matching TRBD1. TRBV23-1 is marked as an open reading frame, function uncertain. The CDR3 length is 16 residues. Trimming took 1 base from V and 4 from J; bases not matched to a gene: 6. CDR3 loop: CASSQLQGAEADTQYF. The CDR3 nucleotides are TGCGCCAGCAGTCAATTACAGGGGGCCGAAGCAGATACGCAGTATTTT.

J is TRBJ2-7 and V is TRBV27, with 8 bases aligning to TRBD1. The CDR3 covers 14 residues. V trimming: 4 bases; J trimming: 5 bases; junction bases outside the gene matches: 7. The germline V gene has CDR1 MNHEY and CDR2 SMNVEV (reference sequence). This CDR3 is CASSSWDRLDEQYF. The CDR3 DNA reads as TGTGCCAGCAGTTCATGGGACAGGTTGGACGAGCAGTACTTC.

The gene calls are TRBV6-6 and TRBJ2-7; 7 nucleotides agree with TRBD1. The trim removed 6 bases at V and 7 bases at J, leaving 9 bases unmatched. This CDR3 is 13 amino acids long. Germline V gene lookup returns CDR1 MNHNY and CDR2 SVGAGI (reference sequence). DNA of the CDR3: TGTGCCAGCAGCCAGGACAGGCGAGGGGAGCAGTACGTC. Amino acid sequence: CASSQDRRGEQYV.

The rearrangement links TRBV25-1 to TRBJ1-1; 8 bases fit TRBD1. In germline, CDR1 is MGHDK, CDR2 SYGVNS. The CDR3 runs to 15 residues. The trim removed 3 bases at V and 5 bases at J, leaving 8 bases unmatched. CDR3 protein: CASSEYQGAGTEAFF. The CDR3 region has the DNA TGTGCCAGCAGTGAGTATCAGGGGGCTGGGACTGAAGCTTTCTTT.

As to this clone: Mismatch with germline at one junction end may stem from a read error. The V call is TRBV12-3 or TRBV12-4, the J call TRBJ1-2; D ambiguous. The CDR3 runs to 11 residues. CDR3 sequence: CASSLARGYAF. The CDR3 coding sequence is TGTGCCAGCAGTTTAGCGCGCGGCTACGCCTTC.

The chain is built from TRBV28 and TRBJ2-1, with 9 bases that match TRBD2. In germline, CDR1 is MDHEN, CDR2 SYDVKM. The CDR3 has 15 amino acids. The V segment lost 3 bases and the J segment 7 bases; nucleotides outside the gene matches: 7. CDR3 amino acids: CASSFLAGTGNEQFF. CDR3 nucleotide sequence: TGTGCCAGCAGTTTCCTAGCGGGGACGGGGAATGAGCAGTTCTTC. Filled out from reference TRBV28 and TRBJ2-1, the complete variable domain reads DVKVTQSSRYLVKRTGEKVFLECVQDMDHENMFWYRQDPGLGLRLIYFSYDVKMKEKGDIPEGYSVSREKKERFSLILESASTNQTSMYLCASSFLAGTGNEQFFGPGTRLTVL.

This chain links TRBV19 with TRBJ2-1, with 7 bases fitting TRBD1. Unmatched junction bases numbered 18, after V lost 5 bases and J lost 5 bases. In germline, CDR1 is LNHDA, CDR2 SQIVND (reference sequence). The CDR3 sequence is 18 residues long. The CDR3 here is CASSHSPTRTGINNEQFF. The CDR3 DNA sequence: TGTGCCAGTAGTCATTCGCCCACTAGGACAGGAATTAACAATGAGCAGTTCTTC.

The CDR3 nucleotides are TGTGCCAGCAGCATGGGACAGGGGTACACCGGGGAGCTGTTTTTT. Translation gives CASSMGQGYTGELFF. The rearrangement joins TRBV7-2 to TRBJ2-2; TRBD1 matches 10 bases. This CDR3 spans 15 amino acids. V gave up 5 bases and J gave up 3 bases; unmatched junction bases: 3. CDR1 is SGHTA and CDR2 is FQGNSA in the germline V gene. Full variable domain (missing parts from reference TRBV7-2 and TRBJ2-2): GAGVSQSPSNKVTEKGKDVELRCDPISGHTALYWYRQSLGQGLEFLIYFQGNSAPDKSGLPSDRFSAERTGGSVSTLTIQRTQQEDSAVYLCASSMGQGYTGELFFGEGSRLTVL.

The chain is built from TRBV27 and TRBJ1-3, with no clear D. Trimming stripped 4 bases from V and 0 bases from J, with 7 bases between. Germline loops: CDR1 MNHEY, CDR2 SMNVEV (reference sequence). CDR3 length equals 14 residues. Here the CDR3 reads CASSSEFSGNTIYF. CDR3 DNA: TGTGCCAGCAGTTCCGAGTTCTCTGGAAACACCATATATTTT.

V usage is TRBV7-6 and J usage is TRBJ2-7; D gene uncertain. The CDR3 spans 13 residues. Trimming left V 3 bases short and J 3 bases short, with 9 bases between. Per germline, CDR1 SGHVS and CDR2 FNYEAQ. The chain's CDR3 is CASSLTFNYEQYF. The CDR3 bases are TGTGCCAGCAGCTTGACTTTCAACTACGAGCAGTACTTC. Looking up the rest from reference TRBV7-6 and TRBJ2-7 gives the full variable domain: GAGVSQSPRYKVTKRGQDVALRCDPISGHVSLYWYRQALGQGPEFLTYFNYEAQQDKSGLPNDRFSAERPEGSISTLTIQRTEQRDSAMYRCASSLTFNYEQYFGPGTRLTVT.

The V gene is TRBV10-3, the J gene TRBJ2-1; 8 bases agree with TRBD1. Trimming at V came to 2 bases and at J to 8 bases, leaving 11 bases not matched to a gene. The CDR3 runs to 16 residues. Germline V gene data show CDR1 as ENHRY and CDR2 as SYGVKD. The CDR3 DNA reads as TGTGCCATCAGTGAGGTTACAGGGGGAAAGCTCGATGAGCAGTTCTTC. This translates into CAISEVTGGKLDEQFF.

The rearrangement links TRBV3-1 (or the pseudogene TRBV3-2) to TRBJ2-5; TRBD2 matches at 14 bases. The ends lost 3 bases at V and 5 bases at J; junction bases unmatched: 5. This CDR3 spans 16 amino acids. The V gene's germline CDR1 is LGHDT and CDR2 YNNKEL (reference sequence). The CDR3, as DNA: TGTGCCAGCAGCCAGACGGGACTAGCGGGGGCGGAGACCCAGTACTTC. Encoded protein: CASSQTGLAGAETQYF.

The rearrangement joins TRBV28 to TRBJ2-2, with a possible D match to TRBD2 (6 bases). This CDR3 comprises 13 residues. Trimming removed 10 bases from V and 7 bases from J, with 16 bases in between. The germline V gene encodes CDR1 MDHEN and CDR2 SYDVKM. CDR3 DNA: TGTGCCACCCAACGAGGGAGGAACGGGGAGCTGTTTTTT. Amino acids: CATQRGRNGELFF.

V is TRBV15 and J is TRBJ1-1; 8 positions match TRBD1. This CDR3 comprises 13 residues. Trimming at V came to 1 base and at J to 7 bases, leaving 2 bases not matched to a gene. Germline CDR1 is LNHNV and CDR2 is YYDKDF (reference sequence). The CDR3 DNA reads as TGTGCCACCAGCAGAGGACAGGGGCATGAAGCTTTCTTT. As protein: CATSRGQGHEAFF.

The chain employs TRBV14 and TRBJ2-5, with D tentatively TRBD2 (5 bases). The CDR3 consists of 13 residues. The ends were cut back, 4 bases at V and 1 base at J, with 7 bases in the middle. Germline V lookup: CDR1 SGHDN, CDR2 FVKESK. In DNA, the CDR3 is TGTGCCAGCAGCCCGACTACCCAAGAGACCCAGTACTTC. This encodes CASSPTTQETQYF.